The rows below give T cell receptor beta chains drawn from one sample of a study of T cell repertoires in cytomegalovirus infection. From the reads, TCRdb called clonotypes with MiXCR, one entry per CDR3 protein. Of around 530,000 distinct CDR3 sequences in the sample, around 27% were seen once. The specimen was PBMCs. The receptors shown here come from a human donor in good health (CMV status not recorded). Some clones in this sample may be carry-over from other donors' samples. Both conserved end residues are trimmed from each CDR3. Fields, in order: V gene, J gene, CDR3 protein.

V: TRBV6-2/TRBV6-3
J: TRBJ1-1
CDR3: ASSPSRPGHTEAF

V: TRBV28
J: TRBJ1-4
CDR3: ASSPLGTGDEKLF

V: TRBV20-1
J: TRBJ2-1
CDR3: SARDQRVPYNEQF

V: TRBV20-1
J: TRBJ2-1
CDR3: SARIIAGALEQF

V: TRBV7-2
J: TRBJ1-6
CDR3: ASSFLGQGPYNSPLH

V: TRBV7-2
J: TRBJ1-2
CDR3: ASSLTFGGYT

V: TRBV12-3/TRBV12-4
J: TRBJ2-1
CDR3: ASSFLADTYNEQF

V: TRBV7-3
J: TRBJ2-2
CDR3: ASSPTGNTGELF

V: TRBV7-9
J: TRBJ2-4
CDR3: ASSPGGGLQNIQY

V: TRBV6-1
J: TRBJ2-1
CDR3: ASSEGGGRAWLVFYNEQF

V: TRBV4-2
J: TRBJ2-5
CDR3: ASSRLAGGSGETQY

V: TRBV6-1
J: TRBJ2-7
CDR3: ASSEPPRSPYEQY

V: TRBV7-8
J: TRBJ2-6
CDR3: ASSFVVGPSGANVLT

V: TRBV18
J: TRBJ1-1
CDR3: ASSPLGLFAF

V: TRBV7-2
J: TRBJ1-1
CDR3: ASSLRINAEAF

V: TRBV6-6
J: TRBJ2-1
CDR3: ASSPRTAERNEQF

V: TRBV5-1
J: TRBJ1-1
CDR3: ASSLAGKETEAF

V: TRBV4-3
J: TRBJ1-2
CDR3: ASSQNRGYGYT

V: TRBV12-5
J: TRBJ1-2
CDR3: ASGPLSRGYT

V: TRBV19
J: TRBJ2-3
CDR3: ASTSRGGNTDTQY

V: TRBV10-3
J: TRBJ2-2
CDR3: ASKGQYNTGELF

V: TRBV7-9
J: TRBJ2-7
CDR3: ASSEAGGSSFEQY

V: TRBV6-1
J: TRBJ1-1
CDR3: ASTQGGLVEAF

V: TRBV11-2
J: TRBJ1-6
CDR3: ASSLEGARPLH

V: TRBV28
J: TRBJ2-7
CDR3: ASSQAGGPSHEQY

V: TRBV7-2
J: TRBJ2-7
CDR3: ASSFAGGDYEQY

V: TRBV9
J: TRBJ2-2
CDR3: ASSVREQGWTGELF

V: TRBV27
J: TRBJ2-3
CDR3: ASSLTPRRGTTDTQY

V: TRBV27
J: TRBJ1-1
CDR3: ASSPSPQGVTEAF